This TCR beta chain appears in the sequencing data of a study of beta chain features in type 1 diabetes. Overall study context: Sorted cells, 107,917,701 in number, were examined across all samples.

Germline CDR1 reads KGHSH; CDR2 reads LQKENI. The ends lost 5 bases at V and 6 bases at J; junction bases unmatched: 10. There are 14 residues in the CDR3. Study-level results: Within the patient group, naive, central memory and Treg TCRB repertoires appeared more similar to each other than within healthy donors.

This clone was found once. Its antigen remains unknown. Sorting of CD4+ naive, central memory, regulatory and stem cell-like memory cells was performed via CD45RO/CCR7/CD25/CD127/CD95/CD27. The whole isolated RNA underwent reverse transcription, so sequencing captured expressed TCRB transcripts. Only in-frame clones appear in the TCRdb table, and some are missing; sequencing was by immunoSEQ multiplex PCR. This table holds hundreds of thousands of clones, approximately 31% found once. Sequenced material: naive CD4+ T cells from blood. V is TRBV18 and J is TRBJ2-7; 7 bases map to TRBD1. This TCR derives from a man between 18 and 35 years old in good health. This CDR3 is CASSTDRFNREQYF. As DNA, the CDR3 is TGTGCCAGCTCAACGGACAGGTTTAATCGCGAGCAGTACTTC. Variable domain in full (rest from reference TRBV18 and TRBJ2-7): NAGVMQNPRHLVRRRGQEARLRCSPMKGHSHVYWYRQLPEEGLKFMVYLQKENIIDESGMPKERFSAEFPKEGPSILRIQQVVRGDSAAYFCASSTDRFNREQYFGPGTRLTVT.